This T cell receptor beta chain was documented in a study of vaccination effects on CD4 cells after COVID-19. The CDR3 sequence is 14 residues long. J was trimmed by 7 bases and V by 2 bases; bases with no gene match: 4. In germline, CDR1 is MNHNS, CDR2 SASEGT. In the case of this clone: Its target is unknown.

Cultured cells yielded isolated CD4+ T cells after roughly 11 days. Libraries were prepared by immunoSEQ multiplex PCR; TCRdb keeps only in-frame clonotypes and omits some of them. The table lists 50,000 or so clones, 65% to 80% of them singletons. The sequences come from CD4+ T cells from PBMCs cultured without peptide, collected before COVID-19 vaccination. This clonotype originated in a human donor who received a COVID-19 vaccine. This chain links TRBV6-1 with TRBJ1-5, with 8 bases matching TRBD1. DNA for the CDR3: TGTGCCAGCAGTGAAACAGGGGGGGAGCAGCCCCAGCATTTT. Its translation: CASSETGGEQPQHF.